This TCR beta chain originates from a study of blood T cell repertoires in COVID-19. Across the whole study: Acute-phase and convalescent COVID-19 samples originated in the United States, Italy and Spain. Sample material is recorded as cDNA or gDNA derived from T cells, B-cell-depleted T cells, or PBMCs.

Original data processing: Amplification from reference gene primers served as the basis for estimated nucleated cell counts. The table came from immunoSEQ multiplex PCR; TCRdb's copy has only in-frame clones and leaves some out. V and J calls and clone size are copied from that table; D and trimming were computed from the DNA. This repertoire shows about 210,000 clones, 83% found once; its top ten account for approximately 7.4%. This TCR was sampled from a woman in her fifties or sixties with acute or convalescent COVID-19. Sample: peripheral blood.

In nucleotides, the CDR3 is TGTGCCAGCAGCGTCAGGGCTGGGCAAGAGACCCAGTACTTC. It specifies CASSVRAGQETQYF. This chain joins TRBV5-5 and TRBJ2-5; D might be TRBD1 (5 bases). Trimming left V 4 bases short and J 2 bases short, with 12 bases between. The germline gives CDR1 SGHKS, CDR2 YYEKEE (reference sequence). The CDR3 sequence is 14 residues long.